This entry features one T cell receptor (beta chain) sequence. Per the germline V gene, CDR1 is LGHNA and CDR2 is YSLEER. After removal of 1 base from V and 5 bases from J, the junction contained 7 bases not matched to a gene. The CDR3 is made up of 15 amino acids. Method: immunoSEQ multiplex PCR; TCRdb's copy keeps in-frame clones and lacks some. The sample includes about 2 million clones, about 94% of them seen just once. These data are taken from a study of shared clonotypes between healthy human individuals. Positively selected for CCR7, the CD45RO-negative cells used as naive CD8 cells excluded terminally differentiated effector memory CD45RA+ cells.

The sequence derives from a man between 18 and 35 years old in good health. This chain connects TRBV4-3 to TRBJ2-5, with 7 positions matching TRBD1. The sequencing sample was made of naive CD8+ T cells sorted from blood. This CDR3 is CASSQVEGGEETQYF. The CDR3 coding sequence is TGCGCCAGCAGCCAAGTCGAAGGGGGCGAGGAGACCCAGTACTTC.